This T cell receptor beta chain was found in a study of cytomegalovirus exposure and HLA in healthy donors. Clones were sequenced by immunoSEQ multiplex PCR, and TCRdb holds only the in-frame ones, with some missing. The sample has a few hundred thousand clones; around 90% are singletons. This clone showed up just a few times. The length of the CDR3 is 15 residues. Germline V gene data show CDR1 as MGHRA and CDR2 as YSYEKL. The ends lost 2 bases at V and 2 bases at J; junction bases unmatched: 4. The TCR originated in a woman aged 18-29 years in good health and CMV-seronegative. The material sequenced was PBMCs. The rearrangement joins TRBV4-1 to TRBJ2-7; 9 bases map to TRBD1. The CDR3: CASSQPGTGTYEQYF. CDR3 coding DNA: TGCGCCAGCAGCCAACCCGGGACAGGGACCTACGAGCAGTACTTC.